Ten or more counts support the clone carrying this TCR beta chain. The antigen is unknown. This sample stems from a study of metastatic and nonmetastatic thyroid tumors. Study overall: A comparison of repertoires was made across blood and tumor or nodule tissue from malignant and benign thyroid patients. Study results and limitations: Malignant thyroid tumors reportedly had TCR beta diversity that was significantly higher than in benign nodules, in blood and tumor.

From germline, CDR1 is MGHRA and CDR2 YSYEKL. Deletions cut 0 bases from V and 2 bases from J, with 8 bases between. This CDR3 has 14 residues. The entire patient cohort was treatment-naive prior to thyroid surgery. Authors' methods: For papillary thyroid cancer, a distant-metastasis classifier was constructed from CDR3 differences observed across clinicopathological groups. TCRdb recomputed clones from the PCR reads via MiXCR. These V and J calls originate from TCRdb's pipeline instead of the authors' own analysis. The table records 65,000 or so clones, roughly 4% of them present only once. The receptor was isolated from a female donor with papillary thyroid cancer or a benign thyroid nodule (not recorded which). Some clones in this sample may be carry-over from other donors' samples. The rearrangement links TRBV4-1 to TRBJ2-7, with D perhaps matching TRBD1 (5 bases). Sequencing was done on a sample of blood. The CDR3 DNA is TGCGCCAGCAGCCAAGAAGGGGCACCCTACGAGCAGTACTTC. Its translation: CASSQEGAPYEQYF.